These T cell receptor beta chains were read from a single sample in a study of cytomegalovirus exposure and HLA in healthy donors. Generated by immunoSEQ multiplex PCR, the TCRdb table keeps only in-frame clones and is missing some. The table shows 200,000 to 300,000 clones, with roughly 87% occurring only once. Sequenced material: PBMCs. Every receptor here comes from a young man in good health and CMV-seropositive. Each CDR3 is given with its conserved first and last residue. Fields, in order: clone size, V gene, CDR3 protein. Rows give clone size only sometimes, using once, few, many, or a class for an expanded clone.

few TRBV18 CASSPEADSYEQYF
. TRBV7-3 CASSLSGGSDTQYF
. TRBV2 CASRGTGNPGELFF
. TRBV5-6 CASSSGRLAVNSYNEQFF
. TRBV5-1 CASSQTDTQYF
. TRBV27 CASSPIPQGARERPQHF
. TRBV2 CARTDRVLNTEAFF
. TRBV14 CASSLGGRLSSLQETQYF
. TRBV7-9 CASSKRGAGMTGELFF
. TRBV2 CASCSGPNYEQYF
. TRBV2 CASSVDRVNGYTF
. TRBV28 CASSFGPDWAFF
. TRBV5-1 CASSRLANYNEQFF
. TRBV5-6 CASSLVRDHTTEQYF
. TRBV23-1 CASRQGRETQYF
. TRBV9 CASSVGNLIRGSSYNEQFF
. TRBV30 CAWSGQYGYTF
. TRBV5-1 CASSLPLNGQDHGYTF
. TRBV7-8 CASSFRNEQFF
many TRBV5-1 CASSLHGGFSYNEQFF
once TRBV30 CAWRGGDRTRYEQYF
. TRBV27 CASSVSAAVTGELFF
once TRBV9 CASSVAQRSSYEQYF
. TRBV5-4 CASSLVGQGARTNEKLFF
. TRBV6-6 CASSYSAYSGGELFF
. TRBV5-1 CASSLDGQDHTIYF
. TRBV30 CAWSVRSTDTQYF
. TRBV2 CASIPRRDSSYGYTF
. TRBV6-1 CASSEAGLAGANVLTF
. TRBV7-2 CASSLVSGTGYYEQYF
. TRBV4-2 CASSQDSRQGISYEQYF
. TRBV28 CASSPRQGGPSQPQHF
. TRBV6-1 CASSEATALGETQYF
. TRBV27 CASSQTSGRYNEQFF
. TRBV9 CASSVPREGLSDTQYF
. TRBV11-2 CASSVAYGAQYF
. TRBV6-1 CASKTVLNEQYF
. TRBV6-5 CASSQGYNEQFF
. TRBV27 CASSLLMNTEAFF
once TRBV29-1 CSVGSPRASNTEAFF
. TRBV5-4 CASSPRLEAAETQYF
. TRBV7-9 CASSPDRGRMNTEAFF
. TRBV29-1 CSVGFRGQETQYF
. TRBV27 CASSFHRGLTEAFF
. TRBV7-6 CASSLYGSNQPQHF
. TRBV7-2 CASTREGLRDTQYF
. TRBV5-1 CASSLWDSVQETQYF
. TRBV19 CASSPGLRYTEAFF
. TRBV12-5 CASGLAGTSDF
once TRBV7-2 CASSLDRASLGREQYF
. TRBV30 CAWSAGRGLGNTEAFF
. TRBV7-8 CASSLALFRRKDTEAFF